Each of the 9 T cell receptor beta chains below was sequenced from the same sample in a study of regulatory T cells in long-lasting Graves disease. The authors built TCR beta libraries using iRepertoire HTBI primers and Arm-PCR of CDR3 regions. TCRdb redid the calling of the multiplex PCR reads with MiXCR, one entry per CDR3 protein. Of roughly 430,000 distinct CDR3 sequences in the sample, roughly a fifth were seen once. The time point denotes: persistent/refractory GD, antithyroid drugs over 5 years with positive TRAb. The TCR library was prepared using RNA isolated from PBMCs. Material: peripheral blood mononuclear cells (PBMCs), obtained when the disease was refractory, from a patient treated with antithyroid drugs. These receptors originate from a female donor with Graves disease.

This clonotype came up many times. The chain couples TRBV28 to TRBJ2-7; D remains unclear. The CDR3 is 14 amino acids. The germline CDR1 and CDR2 sequences are MDHEN and SYDVKM. The ends were cut back, 6 bases at V and 2 bases at J, with 14 bases in the middle. In DNA form, the CDR3 reads TGTGCCAGCAGCGTTCTTGCGGTGACCTACGAGCAGTACTTC. It specifies CASSVLAVTYEQYF.

Many counts were recorded for this clonotype. The rearrangement uses TRBV28 and TRBJ1-2; 9 bases align to TRBD1. Germline trimming cut 5 bases from V and 2 bases from J; bases unmatched to any gene: 3. CDR1 and CDR2 from the germline V gene are MDHEN and SYDVKM. CDR3 length: 14 amino acids. The CDR3 protein is CASSQQGANYGYTF. CDR3 sequence (DNA): TGTGCCAGCAGTCAACAGGGGGCAAACTATGGCTACACCTTC.

In this sample, this clonotype turned up many times. This rearrangement joins TRBV29-1 to TRBJ1-5, with a tentative D call TRBD1 (5 bases). Trimming cost V 5 bases and J 6 bases, with 14 bases left between them. The CDR3 has 13 amino acids. CDR1 is SQVTM, CDR2 ANQGSEA, per germline. This CDR3 is CSVRRGDGQPQHF. In DNA form, the CDR3 reads TGCAGCGTTAGAAGAGGGGACGGTCAGCCCCAGCATTTT.

The chain employs TRBV30 and TRBJ2-3, with 8 bases lining up with TRBD1. CDR3 length equals 17 residues. CDR1 GTSNPN and CDR2 SVGIG come from the germline V gene (reference sequence). V lost 0 bases and J lost 2; bases outside the gene matches: 10. The CDR3 spells CAWSVHRLTGVTDTQYF. The DNA for the CDR3 is TGTGCCTGGAGTGTACACCGCCTGACAGGGGTCACAGATACGCAGTATTTT.

A note on this clonotype: A much bigger clone sits one base away, suggesting this may be a read error. The rearrangement links TRBV28 to TRBJ1-4; no clear D. Trimming took 6 bases from V and 5 from J, leaving 16 bases between them. CDR1 is MDHEN and CDR2 is SYDVKM in the germline V gene. This CDR3 contains 15 residues. The CDR3 DNA is TGTGCCAGCAGCCCCGAGCACGGGAGGAATGAAAAACTGTTTTTT. This codes for CASSPEHGRNEKLFF. Full variable domain (outside the CDR3, taken from reference TRBV28 and TRBJ1-4): DVKVTQSSRYLVKRTGEKVFLECVQDMDHENMFWYRQDPGLGLRLIYFSYDVKMKEKGDIPEGYSVSREKKERFSLILESASTNQTSMYLCASSPEHGRNEKLFFGSGTQLSVL.

At least ten counts were recorded for this clonotype. The chain carries TRBV28 and TRBJ2-4; TRBD1 matches 10 bases. Germline V gene data show CDR1 as MDHEN and CDR2 as SYDVKM. With V trimmed by 6 bases and J by 0 bases, 5 bases remained unmatched. CDR3 length equals 16 residues. The CDR3 sequence is CASSQGTGVAKNIQYF. The CDR3 DNA is TGTGCCAGCAGCCAAGGGACAGGGGTAGCCAAAAACATTCAGTACTTC. Complete variable domain (other parts from reference TRBV28 and TRBJ2-4): DVKVTQSSRYLVKRTGEKVFLECVQDMDHENMFWYRQDPGLGLRLIYFSYDVKMKEKGDIPEGYSVSREKKERFSLILESASTNQTSMYLCASSQGTGVAKNIQYFGAGTRLSVL.

As regards this clonotype: A far larger clone is a single base away, which makes a read error likely. The rearrangement uses TRBV11-2 and TRBJ2-7; either TRBD1 or TRBD2 may fit D (5 bases each). CDR1 SGHAT and CDR2 FQNNGV come from the germline V gene. The CDR3 loop spans 15 amino acids. Trimming cost V 8 bases and J 3 bases, with 20 bases left between them. CDR3 in amino acids: CASGVLSGSNYEQYF. The CDR3 DNA reads TGTGCCAGCGGTGTCCTGTCAGGGAGCAACTACGAGCAGTACTTC.

Notes on this clonotype: Compared with germline, one end of the junction differs, possibly owing to a read error. This sequence joins TRBV2 and TRBJ2-4; D is unclear. Looked up from germline, CDR1 is SNHLY and CDR2 is FYNNEI. The CDR3 is 11 amino acids. The CDR3 reads CASSVAAAEFF. The DNA of the CDR3 is TGTGCCAGCAGTGTTGCGGCAGCCGAGTTCTTC.

At least ten counts were recorded for this clonotype. The gene calls are TRBV28 and TRBJ2-7, with 7 bases aligning to TRBD1. The CDR3 is made up of 15 amino acids. V lost 5 bases, J lost 0 bases, and 7 bases stayed unmatched. CDR1 MDHEN and CDR2 SYDVKM come from the germline V gene. This CDR3 is CASSPGQDHSYEQYF. Here the CDR3 DNA reads TGTGCCAGCAGTCCCGGACAGGACCACTCCTACGAGCAGTACTTC.